This T cell receptor (beta chain) is from a study of OX40 agonist ivuxolimab in advanced cancers. General notes on the study: The costimulatory receptor OX40 (CD134) was targeted by ivuxolimab, a fully human IgG2 agonistic monoclonal antibody. Prior anti-PD-1, anti-PD-L1 or anti-CTLA-4 therapy was permitted, and checkpoint inhibitors had been received by about 44% of dose-escalation patients. In the dose-escalation cohort, 75% to 85% of patients were male, and the mean age was 60 years with a range of about 20 to 80. Three dose-escalation patients achieved partial responses, one with hepatocellular carcinoma and two with cutaneous melanoma. The paper reports the monotherapy dose-escalation portion (N of about 54 patients) of the phase I ivuxolimab trial. Among the roughly 52 dose-escalation patients, about 20 had hepatocellular carcinoma, 15 or so melanoma, 9 renal cell carcinoma and 9 head and neck cancer. Intravenous ivuxolimab was administered to patients every 2 weeks at six dose levels: 0.01, 0.1, 0.3, 1.5, 3 and 10 mg/kg. Peripheral TCRbeta sequencing was intended to test whether TCR sequence diversity was altered and clonal T-cell expansion was caused by ivuxolimab. Points the paper makes about the study in general: In partial responders in the 0.1-3.0 mg/kg groups, normalized peripheral clonal expansion was found to be among the lowest, especially among CD8+ T cells. At doses of 0.1 to 3.0 mg/kg, clonal expansion of both CD4+ and CD8+ T cells in blood was seen between baseline and week 6. Low levels of normalized T-cell clonal expansion were also shown by some nonresponding patients. After ivuxolimab, more expanded clones were found on average in CD8+ T cells than in CD4+ T cells. The antigen specificity of the peripheral T cells that underwent clonal expansion was not determined.

For sequencing of the TCRbeta CDR3 region, genomic DNA was extracted from the sorted cells. The immunoSEQ Assay was used for sequencing of TCRbeta CDR3 regions. TCRdb took over this immuneACCESS table, retaining in-frame rearrangements with V and J assigned. Such tables are incomplete; in checked studies, under half of the missing clones stem from an unresolved V gene, and the remainder is unexplained. The sample includes 70,000 to 95,000 clones, with about 85% observed a single time. The ten largest clones add up to 3.5% to 4.5% of the sample. As to this clone: The specificity of this receptor is unknown. Per-base qualities were not stored, and no clone one base away is much larger.

The trial excluded patients who had a history of autoimmune disease or who were on systemic immunosuppression. In every dose cohort, peripheral blood was drawn for TCR sequencing at baseline, cycle 4 day 1, and cycle 7 day 1. Samples came from an open-label, multicenter, first-in-human phase I dose-escalation trial of ivuxolimab. Adults with locally advanced or metastatic head and neck squamous cell, hepatocellular, melanoma or renal cell carcinoma were enrolled in the trial. Before TCR sequencing, CD4+ and CD8+ T cells were separately sorted from peripheral blood. Here the sequenced sample was CD4+ or CD8+ T cells sorted from blood, taken in a trial of the OX40 agonist ivuxolimab. The source is an adult with an advanced solid tumor such as melanoma, head and neck, liver or kidney cancer.

CDR3 protein: CASSGTDQETQYF. The DNA sequence follows: TGTGCCAGCAGCGGGACAGATCAAGAGACCCAGTACTTC. The sequence is built from TRBV9 and TRBJ2-5, and perhaps TRBD1 as D gene, on 6 matching bases. Looking up the germline V gene yields CDR1 SGDLS and CDR2 YYNGEE. V and J lose 3 bases and 2 bases, and a span of 8 bases separates them. Measured from the cysteine to the phenylalanine, the CDR3 is 13 residues long. Left in the record is the CDR3 DNA by itself, 39 bases read in frame from the first base.